Following are 24 T cell receptor beta chains from one sample sequenced in a study of graft-versus-host responses after intestinal transplantation. These TCRs are of unknown antigen specificity. Using immunoSEQ multiplex PCR, the repertoire was profiled, and TCRdb retains in-frame clones only, with some absent. Of 93,000 or so clones in the sample, over 85% were seen once. The sample here was unstimulated CD8+ T cells sorted from spleen or lymph node cells, taken before intestinal transplant. The receptors derive from a human donor who received an intestinal transplant.

The rearrangement links TRBV7-8 to TRBJ1-5; D unclear. Trimming took off 1 base at V and 1 base at J, with 5 bases between the two ends. The CDR3 contains 14 residues. Germline CDR1 and CDR2: SGHVS and FQNEAQ. As DNA, the CDR3 is TGTGCCAGCAGCTTAGGTGCGAGCAATCAGCCCCAGCATTTT. Protein: CASSLGASNQPQHF.

This clone has a single count. This chain joins TRBV7-9 and TRBJ2-7, with 11 bases that match TRBD2. This CDR3 region has 16 residues. With 4 bases clipped from V and 0 bases from J, the junction kept 5 bases outside the gene matches. Germline CDR1 is SEHNR and CDR2 is FQNEAQ (reference sequence). CDR3 in amino acids: CASSSSGTSGSYEQYF. The DNA for the CDR3 is TGTGCCAGCAGCTCCTCCGGGACTAGCGGCTCCTACGAGCAGTACTTC.

The rearrangement joins TRBV4-1 to TRBJ1-5, with 10 bases aligning to TRBD1. The V gene's germline CDR1 is MGHRA and CDR2 YSYEKL. Unmatched junction bases numbered 8, after V lost 2 bases and J lost 4 bases. The CDR3 has 17 amino acids. The CDR3 spells CASSQLAGTGVNQPQHF. The CDR3, as DNA: TGCGCCAGCAGCCAACTTGCCGGGACAGGGGTGAATCAGCCCCAGCATTTT.

The rearrangement links TRBV7-3 to TRBJ1-1; no definite D call. V gave up 4 bases and J gave up 0 bases, with 6 bases separating them. The CDR3 runs 13 residues. CDR1 and CDR2 (germline): SGHTA, FQGTGA. CDR3 DNA: TGTGCCAGCAGCTCAGACATGAACACTGAAGCTTTCTTT. It specifies CASSSDMNTEAFF.

For the CDR3, the DNA is TGTGCCAGCAATCGACAGTCGAGCAAGGGCTACAATGAGCAGTTCTTC. This codes for CASNRQSSKGYNEQFF. The chain recombines TRBV2 with TRBJ2-1; a possible D gene is TRBD1 (5 bases). The CDR3 consists of 16 residues. V shed 7 bases and J shed 3 bases, with 19 bases lying between them. Germline V gives CDR1 SNHLY, CDR2 FYNNEI.

The chain carries TRBV30 and TRBJ2-5; the match to TRBD1 covers 8 bases. The CDR3 has 13 amino acids. J was trimmed by 5 bases and V by 6 bases; bases with no gene match: 8. In germline, CDR1 is GTSNPN, CDR2 SVGIG (reference sequence). CDR3 sequence reads: CACLQGARETQYF. CDR3 DNA sequence: TGTGCCTGCCTCCAGGGGGCGCGGGAGACCCAGTACTTC.

The CDR3 nucleotides are TGTGCCACCAGCAGAGCTGAGGTCACAGATACGCAGTATTTT. Its protein is CATSRAEVTDTQYF. The V gene is TRBV15, the J gene TRBJ2-3; D ambiguous. The length of the CDR3 is 14 residues. V lost 1 base, J lost 2 bases, and 7 bases lay in between. The germline CDR1 and CDR2 sequences are LNHNV and YYDKDF (reference sequence).

The sample holds a few counts of this clone. J is TRBJ2-7 and V is TRBV7-9; D possibly corresponds to TRBD1 (6 bases). The CDR3 is made up of 13 amino acids. V lost 5 bases and J lost 3, with 11 bases in between. Germline CDR1 is SEHNR and CDR2 is FQNEAQ (reference sequence). This chain's CDR3 is CASSADRFYEQYF. The CDR3 region has the DNA TGTGCCAGCAGCGCCGACAGGTTCTACGAGCAGTACTTC.

Details on this clone: A read error may account for a junction end that differs from germline. This sample includes further DNA sequences coding for the same CDR3. This rearrangement joins TRBV7-9 to TRBJ1-5, with 12 bases matching TRBD1. Germline V gene data show CDR1 as SEHNR and CDR2 as FQNEAQ (reference sequence). This CDR3 is built from 15 residues. The CDR3 DNA follows: TGTGCCAGCAGCCCGGGACAGGGGGCGAATCAGCCTCAGCATTTT. This gives the protein CASSPGQGANQPQHF.

This sequence joins TRBV6-1 and TRBJ2-7, with 16 bases aligning to TRBD2. This CDR3 contains 15 residues. Germline V gene lookup returns CDR1 MNHNS and CDR2 SASEGT. The ends lost 7 bases at V and 7 bases at J; junction bases unmatched: 7. CDR3 amino acids: CASMGLAGGPKEQYF. CDR3 nucleotide sequence: TGTGCCAGCATGGGACTAGCGGGGGGGCCGAAGGAGCAGTACTTC.

J is TRBJ2-3 and V is TRBV14, with D uncertain. The CDR3 spans 14 residues. Germline V gene sequence: CDR1 SGHDN, CDR2 FVKESK. Trimming shortened V by 1 base and J by 3 bases, and 8 bases separated the two germline ends. The CDR3 sequence: CASSQVHGTDTQYF. In nucleotides, the CDR3 is TGTGCCAGCAGCCAAGTTCATGGGACAGATACGCAGTATTTT.

Comments on this clone: Other DNA sequences of this sample code for an identical CDR3. The chain is built from TRBV19 and TRBJ1-1; D is uncertain. Germline loops: CDR1 LNHDA, CDR2 SQIVND (reference sequence). Trimming pared 3 bases from V and 1 base from J, leaving 6 bases between. The CDR3 totals 13 residues. CDR3 sequence reads: CASSIGSNTEAFF. CDR3 coding DNA: TGTGCCAGTAGTATCGGGTCGAACACTGAAGCTTTCTTT.

The chain couples TRBV27 to TRBJ1-5; no reliable D call. CDR3 length: 13 residues. V was shortened by 5 bases and J by 7 bases, with 12 bases between the two germline ends. From germline, CDR1 is MNHEY and CDR2 SMNVEV (reference sequence). The CDR3 loop is CASSPSLRQPQHF. Written as DNA, the CDR3 is TGTGCCAGCAGTCCCAGTTTAAGGCAGCCCCAGCATTTT.

The rearrangement links TRBV7-9 to TRBJ2-1, with 7 bases identical to TRBD1. CDR1 and CDR2 from the germline V gene are SEHNR and FQNEAQ (reference sequence). Germline trimming cut 5 bases from V and 9 bases from J; bases unmatched to any gene: 7. This CDR3 is built from 13 residues. CDR3 in amino acids: CASSPAGGAEQFF. DNA for the CDR3: TGTGCCAGCAGCCCGGCAGGGGGTGCTGAGCAGTTCTTC.

The chain links TRBV5-1 to TRBJ2-5, with 7 bases that match TRBD1. The CDR3 is 13 amino acids. Germline V gene sequence: CDR1 SGHRS, CDR2 YFSETQ. V trimming: 5 bases; J trimming: 1 base; junction bases outside the gene matches: 2. CDR3 DNA: TGCGCCAGCAGAGGGGACAGCCAAGAGACCCAGTACTTC. Translating gives CASRGDSQETQYF.

The chain uses TRBV5-6 and TRBJ2-7; no clear D gene. From germline, CDR1 is SGHDT and CDR2 YYEEEE. Trimming pared 2 bases from V and 5 bases from J, leaving 8 bases between. CDR3 size: 12 residues. Here the CDR3 DNA reads TGTGCCAGCAGCTTTTCCAGCCACGAGCAGTACTTC. Translated, it gives CASSFSSHEQYF.

The CDR3 sequence: CATSRELAGGPQETQYF. The DNA of the CDR3 is TGTGCCACCAGCAGAGAACTAGCGGGGGGACCCCAAGAGACCCAGTACTTC. The V and J genes are TRBV15 and TRBJ2-5; 12 bases align to TRBD2. The CDR3 covers 17 residues. Trimming cost V 0 bases and J 1 base; bases outside gene matches: 3. Looked up from germline, CDR1 is LNHNV and CDR2 is YYDKDF (reference sequence).

The chain recombines TRBV11-2 with TRBJ1-5, with 7 bases matching TRBD1. This CDR3 has 13 residues. Germline V lookup: CDR1 SGHAT, CDR2 FQNNGV. The V and J ends lost 2 bases and 7 bases, in that order; junction bases with no gene match: 2. CDR3 bases: TGTGCCAGCAGCTTACAGGGGGGCCAGCCCCAGCATTTT. Translating it yields CASSLQGGQPQHF.

V gene TRBV27 combines with J gene TRBJ2-7; D not resolved. Germline loops: CDR1 MNHEY, CDR2 SMNVEV (reference sequence). The V gene lost 4 bases and the J gene lost 5 bases, with 15 bases spanning the gap. The CDR3 has 14 amino acids. CDR3 in amino acids: CASSYGPAHNEQYF. The CDR3 DNA is TGTGCCAGCAGTTATGGGCCAGCCCACAACGAGCAGTACTTC.

A word on this clone: A read error may produce the germline difference seen at one junction end. DNA for the CDR3: TGTGCCGGCAGCCAAGATTGGGGGGGTAACGAGCAGTACTTC. Its translation is CAGSQDWGGNEQYF. This chain uses TRBV4-2 with TRBJ2-7; 7 bases line up with TRBD2. Germline values: CDR1 LGHNA, CDR2 YNFKEQ. CDR3 size: 14 residues.

V is TRBV7-9 and J is TRBJ1-2, with a tentative D call TRBD1 (5 bases). The CDR3 length is 14 residues. Trimming removed 3 bases from V and 4 bases from J, with 12 bases in between. CDR1 is SEHNR and CDR2 is FQNEAQ in the germline V gene (reference sequence). The CDR3 DNA follows: TGTGCCAGCAGCTTGGTTGGGACGGTCTATGGCTACACCTTC. Translation: CASSLVGTVYGYTF.

The chain recombines TRBV9 with TRBJ1-1; a weak D match, TRBD1 (5 bases). Germline assignment: CDR1 SGDLS and CDR2 YYNGEE. V was trimmed by 3 bases and J by 1 base, leaving 7 bases between them. The CDR3 consists of 13 residues. In DNA, the CDR3 is TGTGCCAGCAGCGCCGGACAGAACACTGAAGCTTTCTTT. Translating gives CASSAGQNTEAFF.

V and J are TRBV5-6 and TRBJ2-3, with D possibly being TRBD2 (6 bases). Germline lookup yields CDR1 SGHDT and CDR2 YYEEEE. V was pared by 0 bases and J by 4 bases, with 9 bases between. CDR3 length: 14 amino acids. The CDR3 here is CASSLVGGADTQYF. The DNA for the CDR3 is TGTGCCAGCAGCTTGGTCGGGGGAGCAGATACGCAGTATTTT.

This clone was found once. V usage is TRBV5-6 and J usage is TRBJ1-2; D is undetermined. The CDR3 loop spans 13 amino acids. V was pared by 0 bases and J by 6 bases, with 9 bases between. The V gene's germline CDR1 is SGHDT and CDR2 YYEEEE. The CDR3 sequence: CASSLAGSDGYTF. The CDR3 bases are TGTGCCAGCAGCTTGGCTGGGTCCGATGGCTACACCTTC.